This is a list of T cell receptor beta chains from one sample in a study of cytomegalovirus exposure and HLA in healthy donors. Produced via immunoSEQ multiplex PCR; TCRdb's table is partial and in-frame only. The sample has over 150,000 clones; around 85% are singletons. The sample was PBMCs. These receptors all come from a woman between 25 and 40 years old in good health and CMV-seronegative. Both conserved end residues are part of each CDR3. The D gene is left open where the match is weak. Clone size is given for some rows only: seen once, a few or many times, or a class if the clone is expanded.

clone_size j_call d_call v_call cdr3_nt cdr3_aa
NA TRBJ2-5 NA TRBV9 TGTGCCAGCAGCGGTGGGCCAACCCACCAAGAGACCCAGTACTTC CASSGGPTHQETQYF
NA TRBJ1-3 TRBD1 TRBV6-1 TGTGCCAGCAGTGAAAGGACAGGTCGCTCTGGAAACACCATATATTTT CASSERTGRSGNTIYF
once TRBJ2-2 NA TRBV5-1 TGCGCCAGTAGCTTGTTAGCGGTAGGGACCGGGGAGCTGTTTTTT CASSLLAVGTGELFF
NA TRBJ1-2 TRBD1 TRBV29-1 TGCAGCGTTGAAGGCTCAGGGGGCGATGGCTATGGCTACACCTTC CSVEGSGGDGYGYTF
once TRBJ2-7 TRBD1 TRBV19 TGTGCCAGTAGTCGGTTGACAGGGGCCTACGAGCAGTACTTC CASSRLTGAYEQYF
NA TRBJ1-2 TRBD1 TRBV15 TGTGCCACCGGGGGACAGGTTGGGAACTATGGCTACACCTTC CATGGQVGNYGYTF
NA TRBJ1-6 TRBD1 TRBV2 TGTGCCAGCAGTGGACAGGGGAGGGTGGCCTATAATTCACCCCTCCACTTT CASSGQGRVAYNSPLHF
NA TRBJ2-7 TRBD1 TRBV6-5 TGTGCCAGCAGGAACACCGGGACAGGGTGGTACGAGCAGTACTTC CASRNTGTGWYEQYF
NA TRBJ2-4 NA TRBV7-2 TGTGCCAGCAGCTTAGGCAGGGTAGCCAAAAACATTCAGTACTTC CASSLGRVAKNIQYF
NA TRBJ2-1 TRBD2 TRBV25-1 TGTGCCAGCAGTGAGTACAGCGGGGGGGCCGCTGAGCAGTTCTTC CASSEYSGGAAEQFF
NA TRBJ1-5 NA TRBV27 TGTGCCAGCAGTCCTCCGGGACTCGGACAGCCCCAGCATTTT CASSPPGLGQPQHF
NA TRBJ2-4 TRBD2 TRBV27 TGTGCCAGCAGTTTCTCTAGCGGGGGACTAGCCAAAAACATTCAGTACTTC CASSFSSGGLAKNIQYF
NA TRBJ2-1 NA TRBV4-3 TGCGCCAGCAGCCAAGGACAGTACAATGAGCAGTTCTTC CASSQGQYNEQFF
NA TRBJ2-1 NA TRBV6-5 TGTGCCAGCAGTTACTCGGGCTCCCTCCGCCCCAATGAGCAGTTCTTC CASSYSGSLRPNEQFF
NA TRBJ1-6 TRBD1 TRBV7-9 TGTGCCAGCAGCTTTCCGGGACAGGGGCGCGCTAGGACTAATTCACCCCTCCACTTT CASSFPGQGRARTNSPLHF
NA TRBJ2-2 TRBD1 TRBV4-3 TGCGCCAGCAGCCAAGATGCAAGGACAGGGCTTACCGGGGAGCTGTTTTTT CASSQDARTGLTGELFF
NA TRBJ1-2 NA TRBV5-1 TGCGCCAGCAGCTTGGACAGAGACTATGGCTACACCTTC CASSLDRDYGYTF
NA TRBJ1-1 NA TRBV25-1 TGTGCCAGCAGTGAGAGAACTGAAGCTTTCTTT CASSERTEAFF
NA TRBJ2-7 TRBD1 TRBV11-2 TGTGCCAGCAGCTTAGCGGGACAGGGATACGAGCAGTACTTC CASSLAGQGYEQYF
NA TRBJ2-1 NA TRBV7-6 TGTGCCAGCAGCTTAGGACAGGCCAATGAGCAGTTCTTC CASSLGQANEQFF
NA TRBJ2-1 NA TRBV28 TGTGCCAGCAGTTCCCGAGCGGGTGGGGCGGGGTACAATGAGCAGTTCTTC CASSSRAGGAGYNEQFF
NA TRBJ2-1 NA TRBV5-1 TGCGCCAGCAGCTCTTGGGGCGGGACCCTGGGGGATGAGCAGTTCTTC CASSSWGGTLGDEQFF
once TRBJ2-5 TRBD1 TRBV4-1 TGCGCCAGCAGCCAAGTGGGACAGGGGGTAGTGCAGTACTTC CASSQVGQGVVQYF
NA TRBJ2-7 TRBD2 TRBV28 TGTGCCAGCAGTCTGTTTAGCGGGAGGCCCTCCTACGAGCAGTACTTC CASSLFSGRPSYEQYF
NA TRBJ2-3 NA TRBV5-4 TGTGCCAGCAGCTTGGACGGGACTAGCACAGATACGCAGTATTTT CASSLDGTSTDTQYF
NA TRBJ2-7 NA TRBV27 TGTGCCAGCAGTTTTCGGGTCCCCTACGAGCAGTACTTC CASSFRVPYEQYF
once TRBJ2-1 TRBD2 TRBV11-3 TGTGCCAGCAGCCAGGCGGGGGGGCCCCGCAATGAGCAGTTCTTC CASSQAGGPRNEQFF
NA TRBJ2-7 NA TRBV29-1 TGCAGCGTTGAGGGTGGGGGCGCCTACGAGCAGTACTTC CSVEGGGAYEQYF
NA TRBJ2-7 NA TRBV27 TGTGCCAGCAGTTGGGGGGGGCAGGGAGCCTACGAGCAGTACTTC CASSWGGQGAYEQYF
NA TRBJ1-5 TRBD1 TRBV28 TGTGCCAGCAACTCAGGGGGCAACCAGCCCCAGCATTTT CASNSGGNQPQHF
few TRBJ1-1 NA TRBV10-2 TGCGCCAGCAGTGATCAGGGGCTAAGGACTGAAGCTTTCTTT CASSDQGLRTEAFF
NA TRBJ2-3 NA TRBV7-3 TGTGCCAGCAGCTCAACCTCCTGGGGAGCCCCCACAGATACGCAGTATTTT CASSSTSWGAPTDTQYF
NA TRBJ1-3 TRBD1 TRBV7-2 TGTGCCAGCAGACCTGACAGGGGAGGAAACACCATATATTTT CASRPDRGGNTIYF
NA TRBJ2-7 TRBD1 TRBV6-5 TGTGCCAGCAGAACCGGGACAGCATACGAGCAGTACTTC CASRTGTAYEQYF
NA TRBJ2-7 TRBD2 TRBV5-1 TGCGCCAGCAGCTCCGGGACTATAGACGAGCAGTACTTC CASSSGTIDEQYF
NA TRBJ1-6 TRBD1 TRBV5-1 TGCGCCAGCAGCTTGGGAAGGGGACCGGGACAGGCTTTATCCCACTTT CASSLGRGPGQALSHF
NA TRBJ2-7 NA TRBV6-1 TGTGCCAGCAGTCTCGGAGGCTCAGACTACGAGCAGTACTTC CASSLGGSDYEQYF
NA TRBJ2-3 NA TRBV6-4 TGTGCCAGCAGTGACCCAGGGTCGGGGGCAGATACGCAGTATTTT CASSDPGSGADTQYF
NA TRBJ1-6 TRBD1 TRBV5-6 TGTGCCAGCAGCTCGGGGACAGGGTTCATCAATTCACCCCTCCACTTT CASSSGTGFINSPLHF
NA TRBJ1-4 NA TRBV28 TGTGCCAGCAGTTTGATAGGAGGGGACGAAAAACTGTTTTTT CASSLIGGDEKLFF
NA TRBJ2-7 TRBD1 TRBV28 TGTGCCAGCAGTCCCCGGACAGGGGGCCCTCCCTACGAGCAGTACTTC CASSPRTGGPPYEQYF
NA TRBJ1-1 TRBD1 TRBV10-3 TGTGCCATCGGTGGACAGGGGGAAGCTTTCTTT CAIGGQGEAFF
NA TRBJ2-2 NA TRBV13 TGTGCCAGCAGCCCACCCGGACTGGGATCGGGGGAGCTGTTTTTT CASSPPGLGSGELFF
NA TRBJ1-2 NA TRBV7-2 TGTGCCAGCAGCGACACAGGTCGAGGCTACACCTTC CASSDTGRGYTF
NA TRBJ2-5 NA TRBV7-3 TGTGCCAGCAGCTTAACCCCGACAGGTTCCCAAGAGACCCAGTACTTC CASSLTPTGSQETQYF
few TRBJ1-2 NA TRBV2 TGTGCCAGCAGTGAAGGTAGGGGCAGGAACTATGGCTACACCTTC CASSEGRGRNYGYTF
NA TRBJ1-6 NA TRBV7-2 TGTGCCAGCAGCTCCCAGGGGCACAATTCACCCCTCCACTTT CASSSQGHNSPLHF
NA TRBJ1-4 NA TRBV27 TGTGCCAGCAGTTTAGGTTTTCTAGGGGCTAATGAAAAACTGTTTTTT CASSLGFLGANEKLFF
NA TRBJ2-7 NA TRBV5-6 TGTGCCAGCAGCTTGTTTGGTAGTCCATACGAGCAGTACTTC CASSLFGSPYEQYF
NA TRBJ1-1 TRBD1 TRBV27 TGTGCCAGCAGTTTAGGAGGGGGCTACACTGAAGCTTTCTTT CASSLGGGYTEAFF
NA TRBJ2-1 NA TRBV2 TGTGCCCTTGGTAGGGGTGAGCAGTTCTTC CALGRGEQFF
NA TRBJ1-3 NA TRBV2 TGTGCCACCCAAGGAGGGCGAAACACCATATATTTT CATQGGRNTIYF
NA TRBJ2-5 NA TRBV2 TGTGCCAGCGCAGCTTTTTCAGGCCAGTACTTC CASAAFSGQYF
NA TRBJ2-3 TRBD2 TRBV30 TGTGCCTGGATATTTGGGACTAGCGGGAGCACAGATACGCAGTATTTT CAWIFGTSGSTDTQYF
NA TRBJ2-1 NA TRBV11-2 TGTGCCAGCAGCCAGGACAGTCCAATTAGTGAGCAGTTCTTC CASSQDSPISEQFF
NA TRBJ2-7 TRBD1 TRBV27 TGTGCCAGCAGCCCGCGTCCATTGTTTAAGGACAGGGACTCCTACGAGCAGTACTTC CASSPRPLFKDRDSYEQYF
NA TRBJ2-7 NA TRBV28 TGTGCCAGCAGTCCCCAGAGGAGCTACGAGCAGTACTTC CASSPQRSYEQYF
once TRBJ2-7 TRBD2 TRBV18 TGTGCCAGCTCCTACACCAGCGGGGGTTTGGCGGGAGCCATCCGCGGCGAGCAGTACTTC CASSYTSGGLAGAIRGEQYF
NA TRBJ2-7 TRBD1 TRBV10-1 TGCGCCAGTTCGGACAGGGGATACGAGCAGTACTTC CASSDRGYEQYF
NA TRBJ1-5 NA TRBV30 TGTGCCTGGGCGACAGGAATGGGGGCCACACAGCCCCAGCATTTT CAWATGMGATQPQHF